This T cell receptor (beta chain) was recorded in a study of blood T cell repertoires in COVID-19 (dated by TCRdb to 2018 to 2020). Notes on the research overall: Collaborator samples came from the United States, Italy and Spain and covered acute and convalescent phases of COVID-19. The prospective study material was composed of cDNA or gDNA derived from T cells, B-cell-depleted T cells, or PBMCs. Deeply sampled blood TCRbeta repertoires from subjects exposed to, actively infected with, or recovered from COVID-19 were included in the dataset. The repertoires were released in a freely available public database meant as a resource for research on the immune response to SARS-CoV-2. Samples were obtained from the ongoing ImmuneRACE study (first 160 participants) and from 1,200 or so subjects provided by 6 global collaborators. The sample metadata nearly always contained a de-identified subject ID, COVID-19 status, age in years and sex. Where available, HLA class I and class II types were taken from metadata supplied by the sample provider and were not determined by assay-based typing. Here is what the overall study found, with its caveats: The amount of clinical and demographic metadata varied by source and participant and was provided uncurated.

Each collaborating institution followed its own protocols to collect whole blood in K2EDTA tubes. Collaborator samples were shipped for TCRbeta analysis as frozen whole blood, isolated PBMCs, or DNA extracted from either sample type. Notes on this clone: Its antigen is currently not known. One base away there is no much larger clone; base qualities are not given.

The immunoSEQ Assay, a bias-controlled multiplex PCR, was used to amplify TCRbeta CDR3 regions from genomic DNA. The paper's processing steps were these. Nucleated cell counts per sample were estimated from amplification of reference gene primers within the assay. To quantify the absolute abundance of each unique TCRbeta CDR3 rearrangement, sequence reads were collapsed and filtered. For each sample, productive Simpson clonality was calculated by taking the square root of Simpson's diversity index across productive rearrangements. Imported from immuneACCESS, the table was reduced by TCRdb to in-frame sequences with V and J called. These copies leave out some clones; in studies compared against another copy, an unresolved V gene accounts for under half, and the cause of the remainder is not known. The DNA was the basis for D and trimming; V, J and clone size are from that table. In this sample the table shows 75,000 to 90,000 clones, about 89% of which occur a single time. Less than 5% of the sample belongs to the ten largest clones.

Based on the germline V gene, the CDR1 and CDR2 sequences are SGHTA and FQGNSA. There are 14 amino acids in the CDR3, from cysteine to phenylalanine inclusive. Only CDR3 DNA remains: 42 bases, in frame from the first base. V is pared back by 5 bases and J by 2 bases, with 11 bases lying between the germline termini. This TCR came from a middle-aged man with active or convalescent COVID-19. Material: peripheral blood. Rearrangement joined TRBV7-2 to TRBJ2-3, with a tentative D gene TRBD2 over 5 matching bases. The DNA reads as follows: TGTGCCAGCAGCCGGAACGGGGACACAGATACGCAGTATTTT. Its product reads: CASSRNGDTDTQYF.